This T cell receptor (beta chain) originates from a study of cytomegalovirus exposure and HLA in healthy donors. Regarding the study as a whole: Cytomegalovirus status was reportedly diagnosed by the classifier with high specificity and sensitivity. Most CMV-associated TCR beta chains were later found to appear HLA-restricted. Later analysis demonstrated an association between a missense DCLRE1C variant and TCR beta V- and J-gene trimming.

Primers for the PCR totalled 60 Vbeta and 13 Jbeta. Per the authors' pipeline: It was a later analysis that counted about 80 million unique TCR beta chains, of which some 10 million were shared. Data came from immunoSEQ multiplex PCR; TCRdb stores just in-frame clones and leaves some out. The V and J calls and clone size come from that table; D and trimming were worked out from the DNA. The table shows approximately 170,000 clones, with approximately 71% occurring only once. This clone was detected a few times. What it binds is not known. The CDR3 is 15 residues long. Germline CDR1 is MGHDK and CDR2 is SYGVNS. Trimming took 6 bases from V and 6 from J, leaving 20 bases between them.

Sequenced input: PBMCs. This sequence originates from a man aged 50 or older in good health and CMV-seronegative. This chain connects TRBV25-1 to TRBJ2-5, with D possibly TRBD1 on 6 matching bases. The CDR3 reads CASSRGTNQKKTQYF. CDR3 nucleotides: TGTGCCAGCAGCCGAGGGACAAATCAGAAAAAGACCCAGTACTTC.